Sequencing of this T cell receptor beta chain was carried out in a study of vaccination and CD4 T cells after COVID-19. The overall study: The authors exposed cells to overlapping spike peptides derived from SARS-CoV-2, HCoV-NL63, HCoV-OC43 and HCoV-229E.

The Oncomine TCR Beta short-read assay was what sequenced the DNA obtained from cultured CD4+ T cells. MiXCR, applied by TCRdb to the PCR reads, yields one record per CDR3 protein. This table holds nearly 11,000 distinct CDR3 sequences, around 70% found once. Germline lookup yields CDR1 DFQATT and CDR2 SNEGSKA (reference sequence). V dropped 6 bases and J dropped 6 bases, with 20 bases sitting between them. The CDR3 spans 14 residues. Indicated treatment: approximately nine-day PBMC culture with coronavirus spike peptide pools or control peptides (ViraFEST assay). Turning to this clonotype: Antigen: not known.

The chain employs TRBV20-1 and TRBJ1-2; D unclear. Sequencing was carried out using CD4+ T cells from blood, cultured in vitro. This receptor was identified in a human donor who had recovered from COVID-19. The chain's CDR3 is CSAIPEVGLDGYTF. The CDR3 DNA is TGCAGTGCCATCCCCGAGGTGGGTCTGGATGGCTACACCTTC.